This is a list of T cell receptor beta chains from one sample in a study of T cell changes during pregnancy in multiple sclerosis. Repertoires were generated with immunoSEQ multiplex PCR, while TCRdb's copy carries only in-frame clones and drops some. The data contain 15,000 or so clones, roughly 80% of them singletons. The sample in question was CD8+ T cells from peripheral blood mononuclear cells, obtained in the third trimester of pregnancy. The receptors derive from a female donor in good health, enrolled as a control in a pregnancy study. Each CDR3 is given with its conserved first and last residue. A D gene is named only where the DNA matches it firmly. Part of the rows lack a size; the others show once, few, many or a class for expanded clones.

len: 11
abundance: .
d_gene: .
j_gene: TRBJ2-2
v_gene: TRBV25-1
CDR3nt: TGTGCCACCTCTCGGGGAGGGGAGCTGTTTTTT
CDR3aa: CATSRGGELFF

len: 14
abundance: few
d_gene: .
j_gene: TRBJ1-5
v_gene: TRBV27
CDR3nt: TGTGCCAGCAGTTCAGGCCAGTACAATCAGCCCCAGCATTTT
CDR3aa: CASSSGQYNQPQHF

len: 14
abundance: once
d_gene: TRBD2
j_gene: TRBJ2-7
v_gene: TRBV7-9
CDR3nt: TGTGCCAGCACCCTAGCGGGGCCCTCCTACGAGCAGTACTTC
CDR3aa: CASTLAGPSYEQYF

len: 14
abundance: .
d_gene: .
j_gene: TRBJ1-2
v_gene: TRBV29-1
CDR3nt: TGCAGCGTTGAAGCCGGGGGGTACGGGTATGGCTACACCTTC
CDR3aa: CSVEAGGYGYGYTF

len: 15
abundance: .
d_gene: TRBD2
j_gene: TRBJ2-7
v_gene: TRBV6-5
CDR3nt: TGTGCCAGCAGCCCTTCGACTAGCGGGAGCATCGAGCAGTACTTC
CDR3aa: CASSPSTSGSIEQYF

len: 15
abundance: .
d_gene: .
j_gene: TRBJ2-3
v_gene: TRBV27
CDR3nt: TGTGCCAGCAGCCTAAAGGAGGGCAGCACAGATACGCAGTATTTT
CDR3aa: CASSLKEGSTDTQYF

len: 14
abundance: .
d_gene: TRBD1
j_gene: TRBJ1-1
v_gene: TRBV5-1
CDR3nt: TGCGCCAGCAGCTCCTCGACAGGGTCCACTGAAGCTTTCTTT
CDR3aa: CASSSSTGSTEAFF

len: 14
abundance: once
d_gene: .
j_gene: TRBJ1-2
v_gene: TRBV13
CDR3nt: TGTGCCAGCAGCTTAGGCAGACAGTCGTATGGCTACACCTTC
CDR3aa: CASSLGRQSYGYTF

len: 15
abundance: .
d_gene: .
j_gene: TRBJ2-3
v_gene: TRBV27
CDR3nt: TGTGCCAGCGCGGACCCGGGACACCCCACAGATACGCAGTATTTT
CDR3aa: CASADPGHPTDTQYF

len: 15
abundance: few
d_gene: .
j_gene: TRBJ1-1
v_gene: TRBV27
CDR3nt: TGTGCCAGCAGTTTATCGGGGGGGATGAGCACTGAAGCTTTCTTT
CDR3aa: CASSLSGGMSTEAFF

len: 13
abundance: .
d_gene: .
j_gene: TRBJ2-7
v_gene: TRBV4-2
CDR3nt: TGTGCCAGCAGCCAACGCCGGGACAACGAGCAGTACTTC
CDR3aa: CASSQRRDNEQYF

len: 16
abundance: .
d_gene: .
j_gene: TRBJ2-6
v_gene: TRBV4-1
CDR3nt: TGCGCCAGCAGCCAAGATGAAGGGGCCGGGGCCAACGTCCTGACTTTC
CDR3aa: CASSQDEGAGANVLTF

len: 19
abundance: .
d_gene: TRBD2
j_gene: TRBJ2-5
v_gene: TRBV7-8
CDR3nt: TGTGCCAGCAGCCCAGGGGGTCAAGAGGGACTAGCGGGGGAAGAGACCCAGTACTTC
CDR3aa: CASSPGGQEGLAGEETQYF

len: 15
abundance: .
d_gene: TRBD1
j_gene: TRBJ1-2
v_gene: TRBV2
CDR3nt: TGTGCCAGCAGTGAAAGCTGGACAGGGGACTATGGCTACACCTTC
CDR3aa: CASSESWTGDYGYTF

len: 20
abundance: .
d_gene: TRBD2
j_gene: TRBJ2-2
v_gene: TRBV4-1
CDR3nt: TGCGCCAGCAGCCAAGGGAGCGGGCTAGCGGGAGAATTAAGTGCCGGGGAGCTGTTTTTT
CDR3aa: CASSQGSGLAGELSAGELFF

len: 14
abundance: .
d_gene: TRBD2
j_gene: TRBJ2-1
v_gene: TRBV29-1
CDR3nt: TGCAGCGTTGTTGCGGGGGGACGGCACAATGAGCAGTTCTTC
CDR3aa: CSVVAGGRHNEQFF

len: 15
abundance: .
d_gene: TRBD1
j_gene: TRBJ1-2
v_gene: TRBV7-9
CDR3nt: TGTGCCAGCAGCTTAGAAGCACAGGGGGCTAATGGCTACACCTTC
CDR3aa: CASSLEAQGANGYTF

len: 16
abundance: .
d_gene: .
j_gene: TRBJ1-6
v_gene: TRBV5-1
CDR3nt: TGCGCCAGCAGCGCACGCCCCAGGGAAGGTAATTCACCCCTCCACTTT
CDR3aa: CASSARPREGNSPLHF

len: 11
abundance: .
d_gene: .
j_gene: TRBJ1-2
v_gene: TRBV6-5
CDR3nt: TGTGCCAGCGGACAGAGCTATGGCTACACCTTC
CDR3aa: CASGQSYGYTF

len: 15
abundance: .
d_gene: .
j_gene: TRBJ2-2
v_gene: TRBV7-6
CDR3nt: TGTGCCAGCACCCATAGAGGGGGGGGCACCGGGGAGCTGTTTTTT
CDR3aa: CASTHRGGGTGELFF

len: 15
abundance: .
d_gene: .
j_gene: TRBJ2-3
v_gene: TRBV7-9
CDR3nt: TGTGCCAGCAGCCCGGCGGACTGGCCCCAAGATACGCAGTATTTT
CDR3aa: CASSPADWPQDTQYF

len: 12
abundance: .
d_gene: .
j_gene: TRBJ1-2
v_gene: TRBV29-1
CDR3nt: TGCAGCGTTGTTCAGGGGCTCTATGGCTACACCTTC
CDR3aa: CSVVQGLYGYTF

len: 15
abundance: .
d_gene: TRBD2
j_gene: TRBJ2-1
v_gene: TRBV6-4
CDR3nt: TGTGCCAGCAGTGATTTAGCGGGAGGGATGGATGAGCAGTTCTTC
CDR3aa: CASSDLAGGMDEQFF

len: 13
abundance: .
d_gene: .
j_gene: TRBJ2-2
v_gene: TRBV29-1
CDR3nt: TGCAGCGTTGAAGAAGGAGCCACCGGGGAGCTGTTTTTT
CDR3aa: CSVEEGATGELFF

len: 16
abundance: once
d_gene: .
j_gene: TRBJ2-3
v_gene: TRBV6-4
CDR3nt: TGTGCCAGCAGTGACTCGATAGCGGCTAGCACAGATACGCAGTATTTT
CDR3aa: CASSDSIAASTDTQYF

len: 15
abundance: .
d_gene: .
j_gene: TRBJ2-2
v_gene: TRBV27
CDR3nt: TGTGCCAGCAGTTTGCGCAGGGGCAACACCGGGGAGCTGTTTTTT
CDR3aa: CASSLRRGNTGELFF

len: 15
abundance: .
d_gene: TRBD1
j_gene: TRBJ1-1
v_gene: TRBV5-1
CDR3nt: TGCGCCAGCAAATTCCGGACAGGCGGGACCGAAGAAGCTTTCTTT
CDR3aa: CASKFRTGGTEEAFF

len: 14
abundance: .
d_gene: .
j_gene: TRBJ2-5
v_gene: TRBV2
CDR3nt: TGTGCCAGCAGTGACGACGGGAGACAAGAGACCCAGTACTTC
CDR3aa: CASSDDGRQETQYF